This entry describes one T cell receptor (beta chain). Germline CDR1 is SGHRS and CDR2 is YFSETQ. With V trimmed by 0 bases and J by 5 bases, 8 bases remained unmatched. The CDR3 spans 17 residues. The entry originates in a study of blood T cell repertoires in COVID-19. Per the original methods: It was from reference gene primer amplification that nucleated cell counts were estimated. TCRdb's copy holds only in-frame clones and misses some; the assay was immunoSEQ multiplex PCR. That table is the source of V, J and clone size, and D and trimming were worked out from the DNA. The table includes 120,000 to 150,000 clones, around nine tenths detected once.

Input material: peripheral blood. The source of this sequence is a woman in her forties or fifties with active or convalescent COVID-19. The chain combines TRBV5-1 with TRBJ2-2, with 9 bases that match TRBD2. In DNA, the CDR3 is TGCGCCAGCAGCTTGGTCCCGCGGGGGGGCAGGACCGGGGAGCTGTTTTTT. Protein product: CASSLVPRGGRTGELFF.